This T cell receptor (beta chain) was profiled in a study of blood T cell repertoires in COVID-19. The wider study: Donors in the United States, Italy and Spain gave samples during acute or convalescent COVID-19. T cells, B-cell-depleted T cells, or PBMCs provided the cDNA or gDNA that served as material.

Clones were sequenced by immunoSEQ multiplex PCR, and TCRdb holds only the in-frame ones, with some missing. The table includes 95,000 to 110,000 clones, about 80% detected once. To note about this clone: The junction differs from germline at one of its ends, possibly a read error.

The sequencing input was peripheral blood. This TCR was sampled from a man in his sixties with acute or convalescent COVID-19.

The CDR3 DNA follows: TGTGCCACCAGTTATTTAGCGGGAGAACAGTTCTTC. Protein sequence: CATSYLAGEQFF. The chain combines TRBV24-1 with TRBJ2-1; 9 nucleotides align to TRBD2. Germline CDR1 KGHDR, CDR2 SFDVKD. The CDR3 totals 12 residues.